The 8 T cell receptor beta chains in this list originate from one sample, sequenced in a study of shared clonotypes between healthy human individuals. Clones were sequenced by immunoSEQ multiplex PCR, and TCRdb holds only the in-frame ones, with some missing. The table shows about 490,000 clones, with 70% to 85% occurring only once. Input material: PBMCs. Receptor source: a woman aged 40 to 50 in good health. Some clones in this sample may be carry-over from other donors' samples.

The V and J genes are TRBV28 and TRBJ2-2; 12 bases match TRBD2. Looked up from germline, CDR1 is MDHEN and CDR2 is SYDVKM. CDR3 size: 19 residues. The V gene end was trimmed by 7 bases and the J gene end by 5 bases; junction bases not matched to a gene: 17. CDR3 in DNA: TGTGCCAGCAACCAAGGGCCCTTCCGACTAGCGGGAGCTACCGGGGAGCTGTTTTTT. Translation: CASNQGPFRLAGATGELFF. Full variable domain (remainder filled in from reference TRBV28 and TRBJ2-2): DVKVTQSSRYLVKRTGEKVFLECVQDMDHENMFWYRQDPGLGLRLIYFSYDVKMKEKGDIPEGYSVSREKKERFSLILESASTNQTSMYLCASNQGPFRLAGATGELFFGEGSRLTVL.

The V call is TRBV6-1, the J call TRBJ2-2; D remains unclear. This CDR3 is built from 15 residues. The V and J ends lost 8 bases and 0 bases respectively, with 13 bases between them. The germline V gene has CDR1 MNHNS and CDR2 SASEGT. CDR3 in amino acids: CASEIGYANTGELFF. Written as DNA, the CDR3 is TGTGCCAGCGAAATAGGCTACGCGAACACCGGGGAGCTGTTTTTT.

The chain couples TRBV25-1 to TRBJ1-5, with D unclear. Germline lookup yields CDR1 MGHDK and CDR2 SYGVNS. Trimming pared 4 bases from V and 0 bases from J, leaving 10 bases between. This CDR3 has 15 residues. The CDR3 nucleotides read TGTGCCAGCAGTGTCTCAGTAGATAGCAATCAGCCCCAGCATTTT. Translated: CASSVSVDSNQPQHF.

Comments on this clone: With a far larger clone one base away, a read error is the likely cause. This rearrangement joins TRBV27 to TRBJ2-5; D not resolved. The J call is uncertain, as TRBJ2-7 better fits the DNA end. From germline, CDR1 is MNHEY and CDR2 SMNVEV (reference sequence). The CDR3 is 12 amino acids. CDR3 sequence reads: CASRPPSYEQYF. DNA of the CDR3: TGTGCCAGCAGGCCCCCCTCGTACGAGCAGTACTTC.

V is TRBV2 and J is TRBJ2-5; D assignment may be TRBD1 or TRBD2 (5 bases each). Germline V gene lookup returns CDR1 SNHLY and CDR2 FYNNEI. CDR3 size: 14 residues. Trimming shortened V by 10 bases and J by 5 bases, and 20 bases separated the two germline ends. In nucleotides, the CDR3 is TGTGCCACTACCCCCGGACCGGGGCGGGAGACCCAGTACTTC. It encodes CATTPGPGRETQYF.

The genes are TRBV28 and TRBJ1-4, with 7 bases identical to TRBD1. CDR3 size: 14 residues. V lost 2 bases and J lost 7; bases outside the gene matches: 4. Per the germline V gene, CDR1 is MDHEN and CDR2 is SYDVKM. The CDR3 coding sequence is TGTGCCAGCAGTTTAAACAGGGGAGGTGAAAAACTGTTTTTT. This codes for CASSLNRGGEKLFF. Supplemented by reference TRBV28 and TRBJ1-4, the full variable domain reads DVKVTQSSRYLVKRTGEKVFLECVQDMDHENMFWYRQDPGLGLRLIYFSYDVKMKEKGDIPEGYSVSREKKERFSLILESASTNQTSMYLCASSLNRGGEKLFFGSGTQLSVL.

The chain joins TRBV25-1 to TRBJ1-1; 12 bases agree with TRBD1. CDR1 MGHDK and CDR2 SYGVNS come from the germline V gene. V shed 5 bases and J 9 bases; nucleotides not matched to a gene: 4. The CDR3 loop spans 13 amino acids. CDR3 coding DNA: TGTGCCAGCAGTATGGGACAGGGGGCACAAGCTTTCTTT. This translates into CASSMGQGAQAFF.

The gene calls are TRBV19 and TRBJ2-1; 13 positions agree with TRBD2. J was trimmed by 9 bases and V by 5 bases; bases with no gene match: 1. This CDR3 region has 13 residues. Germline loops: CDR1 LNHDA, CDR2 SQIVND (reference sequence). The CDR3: CASSWTSGSEQFF. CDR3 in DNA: TGTGCCAGTAGTTGGACTAGCGGGAGTGAGCAGTTCTTC.